Below, 30 T cell receptor beta chains from the same sample are listed, as sequenced in a study of PD-1 blockade in classical Hodgkin lymphoma. Repertoires were generated with immunoSEQ multiplex PCR, while TCRdb's copy carries only in-frame clones and drops some. The table has 65,000 to 95,000 clones, roughly nine tenths seen once; the top ten hold roughly a fifth. Relapse was seen in all patients after autologous stem cell transplantation, and brentuximab vedotin exposure was variable. Sequencing was performed on peripheral blood mononuclear cells (PBMCs), taken at baseline. These receptors were taken from a human donor with classical Hodgkin lymphoma.

The chain combines TRBV6-5 with TRBJ2-7, with TRBD2 matching over 11 bases. From germline, CDR1 is MNHEY and CDR2 SVGAGI. This CDR3 has 15 residues. The V gene end was trimmed by 8 bases and the J gene end by 5 bases; junction bases not matched to a gene: 11. The CDR3 sequence is CASSTLAGDLHEQYF. The CDR3 DNA reads TGTGCCAGCTCCACACTAGCGGGAGACCTCCACGAGCAGTACTTC.

This clone is a singleton in its sample. The rearrangement links TRBV12-2 to TRBJ1-2; TRBD1 was called by the table and not checked on the DNA. TRBV12-2 represents a pseudogene. The length of the CDR3 is 16 residues. Here the CDR3 reads CASRLQQLGGSYGYTF. The CDR3, as DNA: TGTGCAAGTCGCTTACAGCAACTAGGGGGCAGCTATGGCTACACCTTC.

In this sample, this clone is medium-sized. For the CDR3, the DNA is TGTGCCAGCAGCCGGACAGGGTCGGACGAGCAGTACTTC. As protein: CASSRTGSDEQYF. V is TRBV11-3 and J is TRBJ2-7, with TRBD1 matching 8 bases. CDR1 and CDR2 (germline): SGHNT, YENEEA. The CDR3 length is 13 residues. The V and J ends lost 5 bases and 5 bases, in that order; junction bases with no gene match: 5.

The chain is built from TRBV5-1 and TRBJ2-2; no reliable D call. Trimming removed 0 bases from V and 7 bases from J, with 4 bases in between. Germline values: CDR1 SGHRS, CDR2 YFSETQ. This CDR3 is built from 12 residues. CDR3 in amino acids: CASSLASGELFF. The CDR3 bases are TGCGCCAGCAGCTTGGCTAGCGGGGAGCTGTTTTTT.

The CDR3 reads CASSTPPDVEDTEAFF. As DNA, the CDR3 is TGTGCCAGCAGTACCCCTCCCGACGTGGAGGACACTGAAGCTTTCTTT. V usage is TRBV7-2 and J usage is TRBJ1-1; D is uncertain. Germline values: CDR1 SGHTA, CDR2 FQGNSA. V was cut by 6 bases and J by 3 bases, with 20 bases left in between. This CDR3 region has 16 residues.

J is TRBJ2-6 and V is TRBV15; maybe TRBD1 (6 bases). Trimming pared 4 bases from V and 0 bases from J, leaving 10 bases between. Looked up from germline, CDR1 is LNHNV and CDR2 is YYDKDF (reference sequence). CDR3 length: 16 residues. The CDR3 is CATSTRTVSGANVLTF. As DNA, the CDR3 is TGTGCCACCAGCACCCGGACAGTCTCTGGGGCCAACGTCCTGACTTTC.

The chain recombines TRBV4-1 with TRBJ2-3, with a possible D match to TRBD1 (6 bases). The CDR3 runs 14 residues. Trimming pared 1 base from V and 6 bases from J, leaving 11 bases between. Germline CDR1 is MGHRA and CDR2 is YSYEKL. The CDR3 reads CASSQVPDRDTQYF. The DNA of the CDR3 is TGCGCCAGCAGCCAAGTACCCGACAGGGATACGCAGTATTTT.

The DNA of the CDR3 is TGTGCCAGTAGTATAAGCGGACTGGGGGTAAGAAATGAGCAGTTCTTC. Its translation: CASSISGLGVRNEQFF. V gene TRBV19 combines with J gene TRBJ2-1; D possibly uses TRBD1 or TRBD2 (5 bases each). The germline V gene encodes CDR1 LNHDA and CDR2 SQIVND (reference sequence). Between the trimmed V and J ends, which lost 2 bases and 7 bases, there was a span of 18 bases. The CDR3 runs 16 residues.

The chain couples TRBV20-1 to TRBJ1-1; D not resolved. Germline CDR1 is DFQATT and CDR2 is SNEGSKA (reference sequence). The V end was cut by 5 bases, the J end by 3 bases, with 7 bases between. This CDR3 is built from 11 residues. DNA of the CDR3: TGCAGTGCTCACACCTACACTGAAGCTTTCTTT. Translating it yields CSAHTYTEAFF.

V and J are TRBV6-6 and TRBJ1-2; TRBD1 aligns across 11 bases. The CDR3 runs to 14 residues. Germline V gene lookup returns CDR1 MNHNY and CDR2 SVGAGI (reference sequence). Trimming cost V 7 bases and J 2 bases; bases outside gene matches: 3. The CDR3 DNA reads TGTGCCAGCACCCGGGACAGGGGGAACTATGGCTACACCTTC. Amino acid sequence: CASTRDRGNYGYTF.

The genes are TRBV6-5 and TRBJ2-7; 11 positions agree with TRBD2. The germline V gene encodes CDR1 MNHEY and CDR2 SVGAGI. The CDR3 spans 14 residues. Unmatched junction bases numbered 6, after V lost 6 bases and J lost 5 bases. The CDR3 reads CASRGTSGFHEQYF. CDR3 nucleotides: TGTGCCAGCAGAGGGACTAGCGGATTCCACGAGCAGTACTTC.

This rearrangement joins TRBV18 to TRBJ2-5, with D possibly being TRBD1 or TRBD2 (5 bases each). The CDR3 is made up of 14 amino acids. CDR1 is KGHSH, CDR2 LQKENI, per germline. With 6 bases removed from V and 3 bases from J, the gap between germline ends came to 14 bases. The CDR3, as DNA: TGTGCCAGCTCCCGGAGTGGGGGTGAAGAGACCCAGTACTTC. It translates to CASSRSGGEETQYF.

V usage is TRBV5-1 and J usage is TRBJ2-4; weak D call: TRBD1 (5 bases). This CDR3 region has 18 residues. V was cut by 0 bases and J by 0 bases, with 16 bases left in between. Per germline, CDR1 SGHRS and CDR2 YFSETQ. CDR3 DNA sequence: TGCGCCAGCAGCTTGGGACAGACGTCCAGACTAGCCAAAAACATTCAGTACTTC. Residues: CASSLGQTSRLAKNIQYF. The full variable domain, in which reference TRBV5-1 and TRBJ2-4 provide the parts outside the CDR3, is KAGVTQTPRYLIKTRGQQVTLSCSPISGHRSVSWYQQTPGQGLQFLFEYFSETQRNKGNFPGRFSGRQFSNSRSEMNVSTLELGDSALYLCASSLGQTSRLAKNIQYFGAGTRLSVL.

This clone was seen only once. The gene calls are TRBV2 and TRBJ2-6; maybe TRBD1 (6 bases). The CDR3 has 17 residues. Per germline, CDR1 SNHLY and CDR2 FYNNEI. V gave up 5 bases and J gave up 1 base, with 15 bases separating them. CDR3 residues: CASSKDSQASGANVLTF. In nucleotides, the CDR3 is TGTGCCAGCAGTAAGGACAGCCAAGCATCTGGGGCCAACGTCCTGACTTTC. Drawing the rest from reference TRBV2 and TRBJ2-6, the complete variable domain is EPEVTQTPSHQVTQMGQEVILRCVPISNHLYFYWYRQILGQKVEFLVSFYNNEISEKSEIFDDQFSVERPDGSNFTLKIRSTKLEDSAMYFCASSKDSQASGANVLTFGAGSRLTVL.

This clone was seen just once. This sequence joins TRBV28 and TRBJ1-2; no clear D. The germline gives CDR1 MDHEN, CDR2 SYDVKM. This CDR3 comprises 14 residues. V dropped 7 bases and J dropped 4 bases, with 16 bases sitting between them. DNA of the CDR3: TGTGCCAGCATCCATAGTGAGGGTACCTATGGCTACACCTTC. It is translated as CASIHSEGTYGYTF.

This clone was detected only a few times. V gene TRBV12-5 combines with J gene TRBJ2-1; D remains unclear. The CDR3 is 11 amino acids. CDR1 is LGHNT and CDR2 is FRNRAP in the germline V gene. V dropped 4 bases and J dropped 10 bases, with 8 bases sitting between them. The CDR3 protein is CASGSFMEQFF. In nucleotides, the CDR3 is TGTGCTAGTGGTTCTTTCATGGAGCAGTTCTTC.

The rearrangement uses TRBV7-2 and TRBJ2-2; 9 bases align to TRBD1. The V gene's germline CDR1 is SGHTA and CDR2 FQGNSA. V shed 5 bases, J shed 1 base, and the junction held 2 bases outside the gene matches. This CDR3 comprises 15 residues. Here the CDR3 DNA reads TGTGCCAGCAGCCGACAGGGGGGGAACACCGGGGAGCTGTTTTTT. Its translation: CASSRQGGNTGELFF.

This clone was seen a handful of times. V gene TRBV6-4 combines with J gene TRBJ2-1; D not certain. The CDR3 length is 16 residues. From germline, CDR1 is MRHNA and CDR2 SNTAGT. The ends were cut back, 2 bases at V and 1 base at J, with 12 bases in the middle. CDR3 DNA sequence: TGTGCCAGCAGTGACACAGCCAGTAGATCCTACAATGAGCAGTTCTTC. This translates into CASSDTASRSYNEQFF.

The chain combines TRBV2 with TRBJ2-1; no definite D call. The germline V and J ends were trimmed by 6 bases and 0 bases, with 6 bases remaining between them. CDR3 length: 13 residues. CDR1 and CDR2 from the germline V gene are SNHLY and FYNNEI. This CDR3 is CASSELSYNEQFF. The CDR3 DNA sequence: TGTGCCAGCAGCGAACTCTCCTACAATGAGCAGTTCTTC.

This chain uses TRBV27 with TRBJ2-1; D gene uncertain. The germline gives CDR1 MNHEY, CDR2 SMNVEV (reference sequence). This CDR3 has 15 residues. V lost 2 bases and J 0 bases, leaving 8 bases between the germline ends. Here the CDR3 reads CASSLERSSYNEQFF. CDR3 DNA: TGTGCCAGCAGTTTAGAACGAAGCTCCTACAATGAGCAGTTCTTC.

CDR3 protein: CASSLQAWQVRGDEQFF. CDR3 nucleotides: TGTGCCAGCAGCTTACAAGCCTGGCAGGTCCGGGGGGATGAGCAGTTCTTC. The chain recombines TRBV7-8 with TRBJ2-1, with 7 bases aligning to TRBD2. V was pared by 2 bases and J by 8 bases, with 15 bases of the junction left unmatched. This CDR3 contains 17 residues. Germline V lookup: CDR1 SGHVS, CDR2 FQNEAQ.

V gene TRBV5-1 combines with J gene TRBJ2-6; 11 nucleotides align to TRBD1. Germline lookup yields CDR1 SGHRS and CDR2 YFSETQ. This CDR3 is built from 17 residues. With V trimmed by 7 bases and J by 3 bases, 9 bases remained unmatched. The CDR3 is CASFGQGAYGGANVLTF. The DNA for the CDR3 is TGCGCCAGCTTCGGACAGGGGGCGTACGGTGGGGCCAACGTCCTGACTTTC.

A single count supports this clone. The J gene is TRBJ1-4, the V gene TRBV18, with D maybe TRBD1 (6 bases). In germline, CDR1 is KGHSH, CDR2 LQKENI. The CDR3 has 14 residues. The V gene lost 6 bases and the J gene lost 7 bases, with 15 bases spanning the gap. The CDR3 loop is CASSPDRSSEKLFF. In nucleotides, the CDR3 is TGTGCCAGCTCGCCTGACAGGAGCAGTGAAAAACTGTTTTTT.

The chain uses TRBV28 and TRBJ2-2; the D is unclear. Germline values: CDR1 MDHEN, CDR2 SYDVKM. This CDR3 has 12 amino acids. V lost 5 bases and J lost 8, with 9 bases in between. The CDR3 DNA reads as TGTGCCAGCAGTCCCAGGAGTGGGGAGCTGTTTTTT. Its translation is CASSPRSGELFF.

The gene calls are TRBV27 and TRBJ2-7; D remains unclear. The V end lost 5 bases, the J end lost 5 bases, and 7 bases lay between the germline ends. The CDR3 length is 11 residues. The germline V gene has CDR1 MNHEY and CDR2 SMNVEV (reference sequence). In DNA form, the CDR3 reads TGTGCCAGCAGTCTCCGTGACGAGCAGTACTTC. Residues: CASSLRDEQYF.

This rearrangement joins TRBV19 to TRBJ2-7; D tentatively reads TRBD1 or TRBD2 (6 bases each). Germline V CDR1 and CDR2: LNHDA, SQIVND (reference sequence). There are 15 residues in the CDR3. The V gene lost 3 bases and the J gene lost 0 bases, with 12 bases spanning the gap. The CDR3 protein is CASSMSRGDSYEQYF. DNA of the CDR3: TGTGCCAGTAGTATGAGTAGGGGGGACTCCTACGAGCAGTACTTC. The full variable domain, rest sourced from reference TRBV19 and TRBJ2-7, is DGGITQSPKYLFRKEGQNVTLSCEQNLNHDAMYWYRQDPGQGLRLIYYSQIVNDFQKGDIAEGYSVSREKKESFPLTVTSAQKNPTAFYLCASSMSRGDSYEQYFGPGTRLTVT.

V gene TRBV29-1 combines with J gene TRBJ1-4; unclear D gene. V gave up 2 bases and J gave up 0 bases, with 7 bases separating them. The CDR3 is made up of 14 amino acids. Germline loops: CDR1 SQVTM, CDR2 ANQGSEA. In nucleotides, the CDR3 is TGCAGCGTTGAAAGTCAATCAACTAATGAAAAACTGTTTTTT. It encodes CSVESQSTNEKLFF.

The chain recombines TRBV7-9 with TRBJ2-6; 7 bases map to TRBD1. The J segment lost 2 bases and the V segment lost 4 bases, leaving 5 bases of the junction unmatched. Germline CDR1 SEHNR, CDR2 FQNEAQ (reference sequence). This CDR3 spans 16 amino acids. CDR3 in amino acids: CASSSRGTAGANVLTF. The CDR3 DNA follows: TGTGCCAGCAGCTCCCGAGGGACAGCTGGGGCCAACGTCCTGACTTTC.

The gene calls are TRBV5-1 and TRBJ2-5; no definite D call. The germline V gene encodes CDR1 SGHRS and CDR2 YFSETQ. Trimming shortened V by 0 bases and J by 0 bases, and 9 bases separated the two germline ends. The CDR3 totals 15 residues. The CDR3 coding sequence is TGCGCCAGCAGCTTGGGAAGGGTGTACCAAGAGACCCAGTACTTC. Translation gives CASSLGRVYQETQYF.

V is TRBV2 and J is TRBJ2-3; D not certain. V lost 3 bases and J 2 bases, leaving 12 bases between the germline ends. This CDR3 is 15 amino acids long. The germline V gene has CDR1 SNHLY and CDR2 FYNNEI. CDR3 region: CASSDWRRYTDTQYF. The DNA of the CDR3 is TGTGCCAGCAGTGATTGGAGAAGGTACACAGATACGCAGTATTTT.